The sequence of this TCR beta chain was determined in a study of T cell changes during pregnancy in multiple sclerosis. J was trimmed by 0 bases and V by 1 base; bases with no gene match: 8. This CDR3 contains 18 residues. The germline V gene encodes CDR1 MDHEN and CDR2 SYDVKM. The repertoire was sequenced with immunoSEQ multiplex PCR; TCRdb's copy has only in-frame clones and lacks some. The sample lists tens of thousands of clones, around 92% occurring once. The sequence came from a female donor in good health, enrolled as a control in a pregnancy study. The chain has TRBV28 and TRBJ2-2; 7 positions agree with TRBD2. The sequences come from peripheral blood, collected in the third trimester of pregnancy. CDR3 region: CASSLSRLAPTNTGELFF. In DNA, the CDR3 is TGTGCCAGCAGTTTATCGAGACTAGCCCCCACGAACACCGGGGAGCTGTTTTTT.